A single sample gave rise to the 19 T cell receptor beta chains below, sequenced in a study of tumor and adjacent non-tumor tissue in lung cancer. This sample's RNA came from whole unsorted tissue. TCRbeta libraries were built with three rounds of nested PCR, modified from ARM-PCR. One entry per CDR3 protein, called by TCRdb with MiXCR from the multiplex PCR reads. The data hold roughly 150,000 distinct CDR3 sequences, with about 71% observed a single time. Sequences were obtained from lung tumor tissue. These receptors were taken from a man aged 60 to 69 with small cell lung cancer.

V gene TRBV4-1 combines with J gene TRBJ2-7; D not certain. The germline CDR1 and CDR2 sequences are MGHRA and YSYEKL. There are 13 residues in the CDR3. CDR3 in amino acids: CVSCQDREGRQYV. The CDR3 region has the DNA TGCGTCAGCTGCCAAGATCGTGAAGGGCGGCAGTACGTC.

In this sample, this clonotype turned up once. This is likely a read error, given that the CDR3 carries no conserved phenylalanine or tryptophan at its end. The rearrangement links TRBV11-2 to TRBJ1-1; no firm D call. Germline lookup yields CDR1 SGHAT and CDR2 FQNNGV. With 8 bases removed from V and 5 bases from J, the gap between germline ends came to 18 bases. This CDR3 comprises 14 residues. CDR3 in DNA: TGTGCCAGCGGCTGGGTCGGGTCGGGGACTGAAGCTTTCCTT. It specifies CASGWVGSGTEAFL.

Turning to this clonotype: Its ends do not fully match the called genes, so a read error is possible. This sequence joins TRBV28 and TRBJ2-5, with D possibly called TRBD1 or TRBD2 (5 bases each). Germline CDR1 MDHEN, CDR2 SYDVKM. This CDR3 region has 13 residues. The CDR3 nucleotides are TGTGCCAGCAGCCTACAGGAGGCTGAGATCCAGTACTTC. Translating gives CASSLQEAEIQYF.

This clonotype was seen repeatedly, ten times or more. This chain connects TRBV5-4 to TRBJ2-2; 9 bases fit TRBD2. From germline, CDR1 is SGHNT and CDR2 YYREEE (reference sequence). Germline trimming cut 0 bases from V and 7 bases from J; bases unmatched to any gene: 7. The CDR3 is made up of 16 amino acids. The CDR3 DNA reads TGTGCCAGCAGCTTGGTTAGCGGGAGAGGTGGCGGGGAGCTGTTTTTT. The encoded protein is CASSLVSGRGGGELFF.

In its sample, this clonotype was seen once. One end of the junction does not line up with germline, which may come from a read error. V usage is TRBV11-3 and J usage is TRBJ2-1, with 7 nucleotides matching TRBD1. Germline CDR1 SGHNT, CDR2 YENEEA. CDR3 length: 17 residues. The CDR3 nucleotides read TGTGCCATCAGCTTCAGGACAGGTAGAGGGATAAGCAATGAGCAGTTCTTC. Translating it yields CAISFRTGRGISNEQFF.

This CDR3 is CASSLIGLAGGIENIQYF. CDR3 DNA sequence: TGTGCCAGCAGTCTTATAGGGCTAGCGGGAGGTATCGAAAACATTCAGTACTTC. The chain employs TRBV28 and TRBJ2-4, with 11 bases identical to TRBD2. V shed 5 bases, J shed 5 bases, and the junction held 14 bases outside the gene matches. The CDR3 totals 18 residues. CDR1 and CDR2 (germline): MDHEN, SYDVKM.

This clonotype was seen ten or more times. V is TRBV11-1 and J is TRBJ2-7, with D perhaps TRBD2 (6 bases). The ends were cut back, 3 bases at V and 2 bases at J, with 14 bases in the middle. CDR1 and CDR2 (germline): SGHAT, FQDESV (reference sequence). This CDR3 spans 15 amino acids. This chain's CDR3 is CASSFLTGGAYEQYF. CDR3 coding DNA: TGTGCCAGCAGCTTTTTAACAGGAGGGGCCTACGAGCAGTACTTC. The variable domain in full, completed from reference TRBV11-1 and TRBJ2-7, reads EAEVAQSPRYKITEKSQAVAFWCDPISGHATLYWYRQILGQGPELLVQFQDESVVDDSQLPKDRFSAERLKGVDSTLKIQPAELGDSAMYLCASSFLTGGAYEQYFGPGTRLTVT.

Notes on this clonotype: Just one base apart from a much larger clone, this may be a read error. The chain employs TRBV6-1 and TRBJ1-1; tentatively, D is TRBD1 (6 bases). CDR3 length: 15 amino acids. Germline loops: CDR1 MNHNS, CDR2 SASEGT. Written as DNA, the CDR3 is TGTACCAGCAGTGAACTGGGGAGGGGGGGCGCTGAAGCTTTCTTT. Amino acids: CTSSELGRGGAEAFF.

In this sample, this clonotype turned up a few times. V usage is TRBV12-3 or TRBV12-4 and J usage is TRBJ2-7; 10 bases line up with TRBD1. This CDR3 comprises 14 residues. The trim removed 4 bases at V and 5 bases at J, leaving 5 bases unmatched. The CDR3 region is CASSSGQGKDEQYF. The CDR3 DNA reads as TGTGCCAGCAGTTCGGGACAGGGGAAAGACGAGCAGTACTTC.

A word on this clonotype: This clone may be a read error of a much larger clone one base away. This chain's CDR3 is CAGSGRPGVKETQYF. CDR3 DNA sequence: TGTGCCGGCAGCGGGAGGCCAGGGGTAAAAGAGACCCAGTACTTC. The rearrangement links TRBV5-5 to TRBJ2-5; 9 bases align to TRBD2. This CDR3 contains 15 residues. Per germline, CDR1 SGHKS and CDR2 YYEKEE (reference sequence). The complete variable domain, with remaining parts taken from reference TRBV5-5 and TRBJ2-5, reads DAGVTQSPTHLIKTRGQQVTLRCSPISGHKSVSWYQQVLGQGPQFIFQYYEKEERGRGNFPDRFSARQFPNYSSELNVNALLLGDSALYLCAGSGRPGVKETQYFGPGTRLLVL.

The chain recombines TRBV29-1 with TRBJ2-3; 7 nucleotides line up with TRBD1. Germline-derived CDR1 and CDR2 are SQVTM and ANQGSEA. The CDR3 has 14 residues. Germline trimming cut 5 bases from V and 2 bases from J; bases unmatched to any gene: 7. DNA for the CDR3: TGCAGCGTTCAACCGACAGGGATCACAGATACGCAGTATTTT. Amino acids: CSVQPTGITDTQYF.

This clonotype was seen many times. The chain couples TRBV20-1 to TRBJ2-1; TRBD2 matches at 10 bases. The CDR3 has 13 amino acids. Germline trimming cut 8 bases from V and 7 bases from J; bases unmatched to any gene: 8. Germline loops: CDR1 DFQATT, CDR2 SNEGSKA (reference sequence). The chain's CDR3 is CSPSGRAGNEQFF. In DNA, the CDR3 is TGCAGTCCCAGCGGGAGGGCGGGGAATGAGCAGTTCTTC.

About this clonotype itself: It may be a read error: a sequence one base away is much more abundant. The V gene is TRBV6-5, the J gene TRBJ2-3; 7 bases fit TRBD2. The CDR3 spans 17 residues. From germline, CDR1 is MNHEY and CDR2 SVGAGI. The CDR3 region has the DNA TGTGCCAGCAGTTACATTTCTAGCGGAACAAGCACAGATACGCAGTGTTTT. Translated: CASSYISSGTSTDTQCF.

The CDR3 DNA is TGTGCCAGCAGCAACGATCTCGAGAGAGCGACAGATACGCAGTATTTT. This gives the protein CASSNDLERATDTQYF. V usage is TRBV4-2 and J usage is TRBJ2-3; D is ambiguous. V gave up 5 bases and J gave up 3 bases, with 18 bases separating them. Germline lookup yields CDR1 LGHNA and CDR2 YNFKEQ. The CDR3 spans 16 residues.

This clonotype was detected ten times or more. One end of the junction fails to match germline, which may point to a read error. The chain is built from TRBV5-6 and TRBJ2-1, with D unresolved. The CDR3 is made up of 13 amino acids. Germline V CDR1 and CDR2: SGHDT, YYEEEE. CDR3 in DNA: TGTGCAAGCAGCTACGCGTCCTACAATGAGCAGTTCTTC. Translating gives CASSYASYNEQFF.

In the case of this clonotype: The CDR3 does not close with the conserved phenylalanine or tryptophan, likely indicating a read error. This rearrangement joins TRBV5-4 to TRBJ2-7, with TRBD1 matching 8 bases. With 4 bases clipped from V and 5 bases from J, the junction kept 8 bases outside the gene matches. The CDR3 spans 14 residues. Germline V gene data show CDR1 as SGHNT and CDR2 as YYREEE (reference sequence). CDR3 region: CASSPQGQGHEQYS. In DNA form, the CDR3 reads TGTGCCAGCAGCCCACAAGGACAGGGCCACGAGCAGTACTCC.

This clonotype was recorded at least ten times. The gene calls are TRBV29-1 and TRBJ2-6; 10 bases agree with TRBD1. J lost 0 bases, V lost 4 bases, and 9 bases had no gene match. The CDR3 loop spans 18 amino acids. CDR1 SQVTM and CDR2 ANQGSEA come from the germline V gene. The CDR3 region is CSVGGPGQGHSGANVLTF. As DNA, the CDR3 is TGCAGCGTTGGAGGGCCGGGACAGGGGCACTCTGGGGCCAACGTCCTGACTTTC.

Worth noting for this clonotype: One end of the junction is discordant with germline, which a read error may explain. CDR3 sequence: CASSYSTGGLQSQHF. The CDR3 nucleotides read TGTGCCAGCAGTTACTCTACAGGGGGCCTTCAGTCCCAGCATTTT. J is TRBJ1-5 and V is TRBV6-6; 9 bases line up with TRBD1. Germline V gives CDR1 MNHNY, CDR2 SVGAGI (reference sequence). CDR3 length: 15 residues.

This CDR3 is CASGLLDSDVHEQFF. For the CDR3, the DNA is TGTGCCAGCGGCCTATTGGACAGTGACGTCCATGAGCAGTTCTTC. The chain recombines TRBV6-5 with TRBJ2-1; a weak D match, TRBD1 (6 bases). This CDR3 has 15 amino acids. Germline V gene sequence: CDR1 MNHEY, CDR2 SVGAGI. Trimming took 8 bases from V and 8 from J, leaving 22 bases between them.